Shown below are 2 T cell receptor beta chains from a single sample sequenced in a study of T cell repertoires in cytomegalovirus infection. In TCRdb, the reads were re-called with MiXCR into one record per CDR3 protein. The sample lists 300,000 to 400,000 distinct CDR3 sequences; 18% were seen once. Sequenced input: PBMCs. These receptors were collected from a human donor in good health (CMV status not recorded). Some clones in this sample may be carry-over from other donors' samples.

The chain has TRBV19 and TRBJ1-6, with D maybe TRBD1 (5 bases). V was clipped by 5 bases and J by 2 bases, with 10 bases between them. This CDR3 contains 15 residues. Per germline, CDR1 LNHDA and CDR2 SQIVND (reference sequence). CDR3: CASSPGVTYNSPLHF. As DNA, the CDR3 is TGTGCCAGTAGTCCGGGGGTCACCTATAATTCACCCCTCCACTTT.

The chain recombines TRBV7-6 with TRBJ2-7; D is unclear. Germline assignment: CDR1 SGHVS and CDR2 FNYEAQ. The CDR3 loop spans 13 amino acids. Trimming removed 1 base from V and 3 bases from J, with 7 bases in between. The CDR3 nucleotides are TGTGCCAGCAGCTTAGGACTGTACTACGAGCAGTACTTC. Residues: CASSLGLYYEQYF.